These T cell receptor beta chains were read from a single sample in a study of T cell repertoires in cytomegalovirus infection. A single record per CDR3 protein comes from TCRdb applying MiXCR to the reads. This sample yields about a million distinct CDR3 sequences, of which approximately 33% are seen a single time; roughly 12% belongs to the top ten. No antigen is known for these receptors. Sequencing was performed on cultured CD8+ T cells from PBMCs, taken from culture after CMV antigen stimulation. These receptors all come from a human donor in good health (CMV status not recorded). Some clones in this sample may be carry-over from other donors' samples. CDR3s include the opening cysteine and the closing phenylalanine or tryptophan. Each record gives: CDR3 protein, J gene, D gene, clone size, V gene. The D gene is left open where the match is weak. Clone sizes are given selectively: once, few, many, or a class where the clone is expanded.

CDR3 protein: CASSSMVQGLSSFSMNTEAFF
J gene: TRBJ1-1
D gene: NA
clone size: once
V gene: TRBV5-8

CDR3 protein: CSATRGALDNEQFF
J gene: TRBJ2-1
D gene: NA
clone size: NA
V gene: TRBV20-1

CDR3 protein: CASSYFRQGAGELFF
J gene: TRBJ2-2
D gene: TRBD1
clone size: NA
V gene: TRBV6-6

CDR3 protein: CASSFNERGNTGELFF
J gene: TRBJ2-2
D gene: TRBD2
clone size: many
V gene: TRBV7-8

CDR3 protein: CASSLAGQGDEQFF
J gene: TRBJ2-1
D gene: NA
clone size: NA
V gene: TRBV5-5

CDR3 protein: CASSLFAGSSYNEQFF
J gene: TRBJ2-1
D gene: NA
clone size: NA
V gene: TRBV5-6

CDR3 protein: CASSLHAPTGYNEQFF
J gene: TRBJ2-1
D gene: NA
clone size: NA
V gene: TRBV27

CDR3 protein: CASTPGASGESNTGELFF
J gene: TRBJ2-2
D gene: TRBD2
clone size: few
V gene: TRBV7-6

CDR3 protein: CASSQDSAGGSPLHF
J gene: TRBJ1-6
D gene: NA
clone size: once
V gene: TRBV14

CDR3 protein: CASSGQTYYNEQFF
J gene: TRBJ2-1
D gene: NA
clone size: once
V gene: TRBV9

CDR3 protein: CASSQGKRDEAFF
J gene: TRBJ1-1
D gene: NA
clone size: NA
V gene: TRBV3-1

CDR3 protein: CASSLSGSNQPQHF
J gene: TRBJ1-5
D gene: NA
clone size: many
V gene: TRBV12-3/TRBV12-4

CDR3 protein: CASSYSGGRHTEAFF
J gene: TRBJ1-1
D gene: NA
clone size: NA
V gene: TRBV6-5

CDR3 protein: CASSLTGQGTAFF
J gene: TRBJ1-1
D gene: TRBD1
clone size: NA
V gene: TRBV12-3/TRBV12-4

CDR3 protein: CAITRTGNLSGANVLTF
J gene: TRBJ2-6
D gene: TRBD1
clone size: many
V gene: TRBV10-3

CDR3 protein: CAIRATIPGTCSGNTIYF
J gene: TRBJ1-3
D gene: NA
clone size: NA
V gene: TRBV10-3

CDR3 protein: CASSRWPVGGNYGYTF
J gene: TRBJ1-2
D gene: NA
clone size: NA
V gene: TRBV6-1

CDR3 protein: CASSLAASGGRDTGELFF
J gene: TRBJ2-2
D gene: TRBD2
clone size: few
V gene: TRBV7-8

CDR3 protein: CASTPTSALDEQYF
J gene: TRBJ2-7
D gene: TRBD2
clone size: NA
V gene: TRBV4-1

CDR3 protein: CASSYSWDRLSSYNSPLHF
J gene: TRBJ1-6
D gene: TRBD1
clone size: few
V gene: TRBV6-5

CDR3 protein: CASSPRTVVFGYTF
J gene: TRBJ1-2
D gene: NA
clone size: NA
V gene: TRBV27

CDR3 protein: CAIRWTGAPAVEGYTF
J gene: TRBJ1-2
D gene: TRBD1
clone size: few
V gene: TRBV10-3

CDR3 protein: CASSTFEGRKRSTF
J gene: TRBJ1-2
D gene: NA
clone size: few
V gene: TRBV7-9

CDR3 protein: CASSGRSSRTGRNTEAFF
J gene: TRBJ1-1
D gene: TRBD1
clone size: NA
V gene: TRBV2

CDR3 protein: CASSYPEDRGLEDSEAFF
J gene: TRBJ1-1
D gene: TRBD1
clone size: few
V gene: TRBV6-2/TRBV6-3

CDR3 protein: CASSVESPANTGELFF
J gene: TRBJ2-2
D gene: NA
clone size: NA
V gene: TRBV6-1

CDR3 protein: CASSAGQGTGETQYF
J gene: TRBJ2-5
D gene: TRBD1
clone size: few
V gene: TRBV6-1

CDR3 protein: CASRIRDRGSTEAFF
J gene: TRBJ1-1
D gene: TRBD1
clone size: few
V gene: TRBV2

CDR3 protein: CASSQSRDGFLYGYTF
J gene: TRBJ1-2
D gene: NA
clone size: NA
V gene: TRBV14

CDR3 protein: CASGPNTPNTEAFF
J gene: TRBJ1-1
D gene: NA
clone size: few
V gene: TRBV12-5

CDR3 protein: CASSELGRDNGYTF
J gene: TRBJ1-2
D gene: NA
clone size: NA
V gene: TRBV2

CDR3 protein: CASSLPRDRGLGGANVLTF
J gene: TRBJ2-6
D gene: TRBD1
clone size: many
V gene: TRBV7-9

CDR3 protein: CASSAYRGPNNEQFF
J gene: TRBJ2-1
D gene: NA
clone size: NA
V gene: TRBV11-3

CDR3 protein: CATSSGQSNYGYTF
J gene: TRBJ1-2
D gene: NA
clone size: NA
V gene: TRBV15

CDR3 protein: CASSLAAGGGYTF
J gene: TRBJ1-2
D gene: NA
clone size: NA
V gene: TRBV5-1

CDR3 protein: CASSLAGRGGNIQYF
J gene: TRBJ2-4
D gene: NA
clone size: many
V gene: TRBV7-9

CDR3 protein: CASSRRGGTNTGELFF
J gene: TRBJ2-2
D gene: TRBD2
clone size: NA
V gene: TRBV7-3

CDR3 protein: CASSYLPLPSGNTIYF
J gene: TRBJ1-3
D gene: NA
clone size: few
V gene: TRBV6-2/TRBV6-3

CDR3 protein: CASSRAVFTATNEKLFF
J gene: TRBJ1-4
D gene: NA
clone size: NA
V gene: TRBV2

CDR3 protein: CASSRRTESGANVLTF
J gene: TRBJ2-6
D gene: NA
clone size: few
V gene: TRBV19

CDR3 protein: CSVVKQVRSGSGANVLTF
J gene: TRBJ2-6
D gene: NA
clone size: few
V gene: TRBV29-1

CDR3 protein: CAISRDRGNEQYF
J gene: TRBJ2-7
D gene: TRBD1
clone size: few
V gene: TRBV10-3

CDR3 protein: CASSPDRRYEKLFF
J gene: TRBJ1-4
D gene: NA
clone size: few
V gene: TRBV27

CDR3 protein: CASGGTSDETQYF
J gene: TRBJ2-5
D gene: TRBD2
clone size: few
V gene: TRBV7-6

CDR3 protein: CASSNAGNSPLHF
J gene: TRBJ1-6
D gene: NA
clone size: NA
V gene: TRBV5-6

CDR3 protein: CASSYSTGTQYF
J gene: TRBJ2-5
D gene: NA
clone size: few
V gene: TRBV6-6

CDR3 protein: CASSIRVQGDNEQFF
J gene: TRBJ2-1
D gene: NA
clone size: NA
V gene: TRBV4-1

CDR3 protein: CASGQAGAFF
J gene: TRBJ1-1
D gene: NA
clone size: few
V gene: TRBV12-3/TRBV12-4

CDR3 protein: CSAGLETLEQFF
J gene: TRBJ2-1
D gene: TRBD2
clone size: once
V gene: TRBV20-1

CDR3 protein: CASSPPAGLSYNSPLHF
J gene: TRBJ1-6
D gene: NA
clone size: few
V gene: TRBV6-1

CDR3 protein: CASSQDQSSYGYTF
J gene: TRBJ1-2
D gene: NA
clone size: NA
V gene: TRBV4-2

CDR3 protein: CAISDPAGGQETQYF
J gene: TRBJ2-5
D gene: TRBD2
clone size: NA
V gene: TRBV10-3

CDR3 protein: CASSTQTGTYEQYF
J gene: TRBJ2-7
D gene: NA
clone size: many
V gene: TRBV7-8

CDR3 protein: CASSLGDLGQPQHF
J gene: TRBJ1-5
D gene: NA
clone size: NA
V gene: TRBV27

CDR3 protein: CAIRTGLSYEQYF
J gene: TRBJ2-7
D gene: TRBD1
clone size: few
V gene: TRBV10-3

CDR3 protein: CASSLFIMEGTSGNTQYF
J gene: TRBJ2-3
D gene: TRBD2
clone size: few
V gene: TRBV11-2

CDR3 protein: CASSPRSGGELFF
J gene: TRBJ2-2
D gene: NA
clone size: NA
V gene: TRBV27

CDR3 protein: CASSANWLNTEAFF
J gene: TRBJ1-1
D gene: NA
clone size: few
V gene: TRBV6-1

CDR3 protein: CASSQDPGLYYGYTF
J gene: TRBJ1-2
D gene: NA
clone size: once
V gene: TRBV4-2